The 22 T cell receptor beta chains listed next were all sequenced from one sample in a study of T cell responses to AZD1222 COVID-19 vaccine. The protocol was immunoSEQ multiplex PCR, while the TCRdb copy is restricted to in-frame clones and leaves out a portion. The sample shows 150,000 to 200,000 clones, 70% to 90% of them seen only once. Material: peripheral blood, obtained 28 days after the second AZD1222 dose. Source of these receptors: an adult who received the AZD1222 COVID-19 vaccine.

The rearrangement links TRBV6-5 to TRBJ1-1, with D perhaps matching TRBD1 (6 bases). This CDR3 region has 13 residues. Germline CDR1 MNHEY, CDR2 SVGAGI. V lost 10 bases to trimming and J lost 0 bases, with 12 bases between them. The DNA of the CDR3 is TGTGCCATCAAGGACAGCATGAACACTGAAGCTTTCTTT. The encoded protein is CAIKDSMNTEAFF.

The J gene is TRBJ2-1, the V gene TRBV2; 15 nucleotides align to TRBD2. V lost 2 bases, J lost 6 bases, and 8 bases stayed unmatched. CDR1 is SNHLY and CDR2 is FYNNEI in the germline V gene. This CDR3 is built from 18 residues. The CDR3 DNA reads TGTGCCAGCAGTGAACCGGGACTAGCGGGGGGCCGGGGCAATGAGCAGTTCTTC. Its protein product is CASSEPGLAGGRGNEQFF. Complete variable domain (other parts from reference TRBV2 and TRBJ2-1): EPEVTQTPSHQVTQMGQEVILRCVPISNHLYFYWYRQILGQKVEFLVSFYNNEISEKSEIFDDQFSVERPDGSNFTLKIRSTKLEDSAMYFCASSEPGLAGGRGNEQFFGPGTRLTVL.

The chain uses TRBV28 and TRBJ1-2; 7 bases are shared with TRBD1. Per germline, CDR1 MDHEN and CDR2 SYDVKM. The CDR3 runs 16 residues. Losses at the gene ends were 3 bases for V and 4 bases for J; bases not matched to a gene: 11. The CDR3 here is CASSFLMTGRPYGYTF. DNA for the CDR3: TGTGCCAGCAGTTTCCTGATGACAGGGAGACCCTATGGCTACACCTTC.

The CDR3 DNA reads as TGTGCCAGCAGCGCGACAGGGGTGGGGAATTCACCCCTCCACTTT. Translation: CASSATGVGNSPLHF. The chain links TRBV7-2 to TRBJ1-6; TRBD1 matches at 8 bases. The CDR3 runs 15 residues. The V gene end was trimmed by 5 bases and the J gene end by 7 bases; junction bases not matched to a gene: 7. Germline lookup yields CDR1 SGHTA and CDR2 FQGNSA.

J is TRBJ2-3 and V is TRBV4-1, with 11 bases aligning to TRBD2. This CDR3 spans 15 amino acids. V shed 4 bases and J 3 bases; nucleotides not matched to a gene: 3. From germline, CDR1 is MGHRA and CDR2 YSYEKL. This CDR3 reads CASSPLAGGTDTQYF. The CDR3 nucleotides read TGCGCCAGCAGCCCTTTAGCGGGGGGGACAGATACGCAGTATTTT.

The chain combines TRBV7-2 with TRBJ2-1, with D possibly matching TRBD2 (5 bases). V lost 8 bases and J lost 4, with 15 bases in between. CDR3 length equals 14 residues. The germline V gene encodes CDR1 SGHTA and CDR2 FQGNSA. The CDR3 DNA is TGTGCCAGCCTCGTTGAGGGCTTTTACAATGAGCAGTTCTTC. The encoded protein is CASLVEGFYNEQFF.

The chain recombines TRBV9 with TRBJ1-5; D is unresolved. The CDR3 has 14 amino acids. The germline V gene encodes CDR1 SGDLS and CDR2 YYNGEE. Trimming cost V 0 bases and J 8 bases, with 12 bases left between them. The CDR3: CASSVDEEEEPQHF. The CDR3, as DNA: TGTGCCAGCAGCGTAGATGAGGAGGAGGAGCCCCAGCATTTT.

The chain combines TRBV19 with TRBJ1-1; D remains unclear. This CDR3 has 15 amino acids. Germline CDR1 and CDR2: LNHDA and SQIVND (reference sequence). Trimming pared 0 bases from V and 1 base from J, leaving 9 bases between. The CDR3 spells CASSIDGSRNTEAFF. The CDR3 DNA is TGTGCCAGTAGTATAGATGGCAGTCGGAACACTGAAGCTTTCTTT. Combining the CDR3 with reference TRBV19 and TRBJ1-1 gives the whole variable domain DGGITQSPKYLFRKEGQNVTLSCEQNLNHDAMYWYRQDPGQGLRLIYYSQIVNDFQKGDIAEGYSVSREKKESFPLTVTSAQKNPTAFYLCASSIDGSRNTEAFFGQGTRLTVV.

This rearrangement joins TRBV5-6 to TRBJ2-3, with 10 bases matching TRBD2. CDR3 length: 17 residues. In germline, CDR1 is SGHDT, CDR2 YYEEEE. Germline trimming cut 0 bases from V and 2 bases from J; bases unmatched to any gene: 6. The CDR3 sequence: CASSLELAGFFTDTQYF. The CDR3 bases are TGTGCCAGCAGCTTGGAACTAGCGGGGTTTTTCACAGATACGCAGTATTTT.

The V call is TRBV19, the J call TRBJ1-3, with a weak D call TRBD1 (5 bases). Germline CDR1 LNHDA, CDR2 SQIVND (reference sequence). Trimming took off 4 bases at V and 1 base at J, with 14 bases between the two ends. CDR3 length: 16 amino acids. The DNA for the CDR3 is TGTGCCAGTAGTACCCCAGGGAGGGAGTCTGGAAACACCATATATTTT. Amino acids: CASSTPGRESGNTIYF.

The chain uses TRBV11-2 and TRBJ2-7; TRBD2 agrees at 12 bases. The CDR3 is 16 amino acids. Trimming cost V 1 base and J 5 bases; bases outside gene matches: 6. The germline gives CDR1 SGHAT, CDR2 FQNNGV. This chain's CDR3 is CASSLALAGGQDEQYF. Written as DNA, the CDR3 is TGTGCCAGCAGCTTAGCACTAGCGGGGGGCCAAGACGAGCAGTACTTC.

The V and J genes are TRBV3-1 (or the pseudogene TRBV3-2) and TRBJ1-3; no firm D call. Looked up from germline, CDR1 is LGHDT and CDR2 is YNNKEL (reference sequence). Trimming took off 2 bases at V and 0 bases at J, with 8 bases between the two ends. The CDR3 contains 15 residues. CDR3 coding DNA: TGTGCCAGCAGCCAATCACCAGACTCTGGAAACACCATATATTTT. Amino acids: CASSQSPDSGNTIYF.

In this sample, this clone turned up a few times. The rearrangement joins TRBV4-1 to TRBJ2-2; a weak D match, TRBD2 (5 bases). The CDR3 is made up of 17 amino acids. The V gene's germline CDR1 is MGHRA and CDR2 YSYEKL. Trimming shortened V by 0 bases and J by 0 bases, and 11 bases separated the two germline ends. CDR3 DNA: TGCGCCAGCAGCCAAGAGCCCCTAGCCGCGAACACCGGGGAGCTGTTTTTT. Protein product: CASSQEPLAANTGELFF.

The V call is TRBV30, the J call TRBJ1-2; a possible D gene is TRBD1 (6 bases). V gave up 0 bases and J gave up 7 bases, with 30 bases separating them. The V gene's germline CDR1 is GTSNPN and CDR2 SVGIG (reference sequence). The CDR3 runs to 19 residues. The CDR3 reads CAWSVSQGRWLGSGGGYTF. DNA for the CDR3: TGTGCCTGGAGTGTATCTCAGGGGCGGTGGCTGGGGTCCGGAGGTGGCTACACCTTC.

This clone was recorded once. V is TRBV7-6 and J is TRBJ2-3; no clear D. This CDR3 contains 12 residues. The germline gives CDR1 SGHVS, CDR2 FNYEAQ. The V end was cut by 3 bases, the J end by 6 bases, with 7 bases between. The DNA of the CDR3 is TGTGCCAGCAGCTTTTCAGCCGATACGCAGTATTTT. It specifies CASSFSADTQYF. The whole variable domain, remainder taken from reference TRBV7-6 and TRBJ2-3, is GAGVSQSPRYKVTKRGQDVALRCDPISGHVSLYWYRQALGQGPEFLTYFNYEAQQDKSGLPNDRFSAERPEGSISTLTIQRTEQRDSAMYRCASSFSADTQYFGPGTRLTVL.

The gene calls are TRBV5-4 and TRBJ2-1; TRBD2 is a possible D gene (5 bases). V was trimmed by 4 bases and J by 9 bases, leaving 11 bases between them. Germline V gene data show CDR1 as SGHNT and CDR2 as YYREEE (reference sequence). This CDR3 is 12 amino acids long. The CDR3 loop reads CASSRGPGEQFF. The CDR3 DNA follows: TGTGCCAGCAGCCGAGGGCCCGGTGAGCAGTTCTTC.

The chain links TRBV29-1 to TRBJ2-1; D unresolved. The CDR3 has 11 amino acids. Germline V gene data show CDR1 as SQVTM and CDR2 as ANQGSEA. V lost 6 bases to trimming and J lost 4 bases, with 7 bases between them. CDR3 in DNA: TGCAGCGTGCCTAAGTACAATGAGCAGTTCTTC. It yields the protein CSVPKYNEQFF.

This clone was picked up one time. The genes are TRBV19 and TRBJ1-1; D not certain. Germline lookup yields CDR1 LNHDA and CDR2 SQIVND (reference sequence). The CDR3 length is 13 residues. Deletions cut 4 bases from V and 3 bases from J, with 9 bases between. For the CDR3, the DNA is TGTGCCAGTAGTAGGGCAGGACACACTGAAGCTTTCTTT. Translated, it gives CASSRAGHTEAFF.

The J gene is TRBJ1-2, the V gene TRBV29-1, with a possible D match to TRBD1 (6 bases). The germline CDR1 and CDR2 sequences are SQVTM and ANQGSEA. V was shortened by 7 bases and J by 8 bases, with 17 bases between the two germline ends. This CDR3 comprises 12 residues. In DNA form, the CDR3 reads TGCAGCGCCGAACAGGGAAGGGGCGGCTACACCTTC. Its translation is CSAEQGRGGYTF.

V is TRBV19 and J is TRBJ1-2; D is undetermined. Trimming shortened V by 0 bases and J by 3 bases, and 11 bases separated the two germline ends. Germline CDR1 is LNHDA and CDR2 is SQIVND (reference sequence). The CDR3 is 15 amino acids. CDR3 region: CASSIDRTGDYGYTF. CDR3 nucleotides: TGTGCCAGTAGTATAGATCGTACGGGTGACTATGGCTACACCTTC.

The chain joins TRBV18 to TRBJ1-5; D unresolved. The CDR3 is 13 amino acids. Germline V lookup: CDR1 KGHSH, CDR2 LQKENI. Between the trimmed V and J ends, which lost 3 bases and 5 bases, there was a span of 8 bases. CDR3 sequence reads: CASSPEADQPQHF. The CDR3 nucleotides are TGTGCCAGCTCACCGGAGGCCGATCAGCCCCAGCATTTT. Looking up the rest from reference TRBV18 and TRBJ1-5 gives the full variable domain: NAGVMQNPRHLVRRRGQEARLRCSPMKGHSHVYWYRQLPEEGLKFMVYLQKENIIDESGMPKERFSAEFPKEGPSILRIQQVVRGDSAAYFCASSPEADQPQHFGDGTRLSIL.

This rearrangement joins TRBV3-1 (or the pseudogene TRBV3-2) to TRBJ2-1; possible D gene TRBD2, 7 bases. V was clipped by 0 bases and J by 8 bases, with 17 bases between them. The V gene's germline CDR1 is LGHDT and CDR2 YNNKEL (reference sequence). CDR3 length equals 16 residues. The CDR3 here is CASSQDGRGGLYEQFF. CDR3 sequence (DNA): TGTGCCAGCAGCCAAGATGGGAGGGGGGGCCTCTATGAGCAGTTCTTC.